This T cell receptor (beta chain) was profiled in a study of Graves' ophthalmopathy and Graves' hyperthyroidism. Scientists amplified the TCR beta CDR3 regions from RNA transcripts. First-round RT-PCR used HTBI primers; second-round multiplex PCR followed. TCRdb reprocessed the multiplex PCR reads with MiXCR, giving one entry per CDR3 protein. The sample consists of 350,000 to 400,000 distinct CDR3 sequences, around 18% of them appearing once. This CDR3 has 17 residues. Germline CDR1 reads SGHAT; CDR2 reads FQNNGV. V dropped 3 bases and J dropped 0 bases, with 15 bases sitting between them. The receptor comes from a woman aged 18-29 years with Graves' ophthalmopathy. The source material was peripheral blood. V gene TRBV11-2 combines with J gene TRBJ1-5; D unclear. In DNA, the CDR3 is TGTGCCAGCAGCTTTGGGAGGGAACACACTAGCAATCAGCCCCAGCATTTT. Encoded protein: CASSFGREHTSNQPQHF.